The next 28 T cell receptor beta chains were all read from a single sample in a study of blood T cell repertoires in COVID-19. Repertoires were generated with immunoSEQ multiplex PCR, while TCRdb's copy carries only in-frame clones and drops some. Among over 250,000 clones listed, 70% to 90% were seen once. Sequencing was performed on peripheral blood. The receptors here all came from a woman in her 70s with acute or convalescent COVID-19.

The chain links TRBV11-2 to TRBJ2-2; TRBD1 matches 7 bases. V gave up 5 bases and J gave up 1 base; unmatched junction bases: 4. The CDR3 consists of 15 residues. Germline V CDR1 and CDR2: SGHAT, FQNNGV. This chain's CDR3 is CASSATGLNTGELFF. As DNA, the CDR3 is TGTGCCAGCAGCGCGACAGGGTTGAACACCGGGGAGCTGTTTTTT.

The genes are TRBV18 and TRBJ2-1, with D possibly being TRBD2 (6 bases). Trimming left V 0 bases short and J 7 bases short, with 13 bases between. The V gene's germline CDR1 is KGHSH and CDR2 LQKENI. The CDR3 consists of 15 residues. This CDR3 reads CASSPPVGTPNEQFF. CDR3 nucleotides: TGTGCCAGCTCACCACCCGTTGGGACTCCTAATGAGCAGTTCTTC. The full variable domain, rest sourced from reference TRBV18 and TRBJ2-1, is NAGVMQNPRHLVRRRGQEARLRCSPMKGHSHVYWYRQLPEEGLKFMVYLQKENIIDESGMPKERFSAEFPKEGPSILRIQQVVRGDSAAYFCASSPPVGTPNEQFFGPGTRLTVL.

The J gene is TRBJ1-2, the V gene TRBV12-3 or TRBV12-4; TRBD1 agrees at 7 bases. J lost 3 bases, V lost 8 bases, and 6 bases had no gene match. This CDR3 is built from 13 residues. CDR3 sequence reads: CASRRQGDYGYTF. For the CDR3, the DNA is TGTGCCAGCCGCCGGCAGGGGGACTATGGCTACACCTTC.

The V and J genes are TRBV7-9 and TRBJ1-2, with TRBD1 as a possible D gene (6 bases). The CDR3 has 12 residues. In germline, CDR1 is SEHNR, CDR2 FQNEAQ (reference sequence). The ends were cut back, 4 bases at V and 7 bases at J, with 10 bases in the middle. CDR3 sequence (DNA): TGTGCCAGCAGCTACCTAGGGGGTGGCTACACCTTC. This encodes CASSYLGGGYTF. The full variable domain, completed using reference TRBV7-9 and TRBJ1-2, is DTGVSQNPRHKITKRGQNVTFRCDPISEHNRLYWYRQTLGQGPEFLTYFQNEAQLEKSRLLSDRFSAERPKGSFSTLEIQRTEQGDSAMYLCASSYLGGGYTFGSGTRLTVV.

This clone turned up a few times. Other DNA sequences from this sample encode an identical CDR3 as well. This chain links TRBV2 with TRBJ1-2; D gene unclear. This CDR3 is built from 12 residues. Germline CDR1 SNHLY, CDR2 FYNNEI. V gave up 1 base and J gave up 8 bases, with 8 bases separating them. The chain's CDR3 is CASSEGGYGYTF. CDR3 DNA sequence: TGTGCCAGCAGTGAAGGAGGATACGGCTACACCTTC.

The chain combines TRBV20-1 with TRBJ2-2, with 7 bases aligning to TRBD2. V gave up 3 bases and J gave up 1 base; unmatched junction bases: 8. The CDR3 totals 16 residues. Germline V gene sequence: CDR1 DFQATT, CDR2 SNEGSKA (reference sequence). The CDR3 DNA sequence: TGCAGTGCTAGTCCTCCGGGACTACTGAACACCGGGGAGCTGTTTTTT. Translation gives CSASPPGLLNTGELFF.

In DNA form, the CDR3 reads TGTGCCAGCAGTGGACAGGACTTTAACTATGGCTACACCTTC. Protein sequence: CASSGQDFNYGYTF. This sequence joins TRBV6-8 and TRBJ1-2, with 7 positions matching TRBD1. The CDR3 spans 14 residues. CDR1 MNHGY and CDR2 SAAAGT come from the germline V gene. Trimming at V came to 5 bases and at J to 1 base, leaving 4 bases not matched to a gene.

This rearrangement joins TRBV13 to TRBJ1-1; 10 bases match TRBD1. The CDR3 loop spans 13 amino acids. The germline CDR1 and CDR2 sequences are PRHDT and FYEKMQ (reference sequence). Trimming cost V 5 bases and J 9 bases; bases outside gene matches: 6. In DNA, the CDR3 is TGTGCCAGCAGCATTGGACAGGGGGTGAAAGCTTTCTTT. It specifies CASSIGQGVKAFF.

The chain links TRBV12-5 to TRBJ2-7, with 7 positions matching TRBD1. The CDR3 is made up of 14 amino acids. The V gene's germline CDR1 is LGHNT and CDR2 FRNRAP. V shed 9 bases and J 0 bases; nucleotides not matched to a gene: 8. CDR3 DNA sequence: TGTGCTAGCACCAAACAGGGGAGCTCCTACGAGCAGTACTTC. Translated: CASTKQGSSYEQYF.

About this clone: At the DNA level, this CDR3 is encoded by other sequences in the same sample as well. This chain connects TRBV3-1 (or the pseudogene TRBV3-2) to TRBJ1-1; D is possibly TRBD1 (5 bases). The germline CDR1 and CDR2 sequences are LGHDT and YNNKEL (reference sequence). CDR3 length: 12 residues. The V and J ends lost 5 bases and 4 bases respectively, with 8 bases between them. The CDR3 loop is CASSRGPTEAFF. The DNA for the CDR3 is TGTGCCAGCAGCAGGGGCCCCACTGAAGCTTTCTTT.

CDR3: CASSPISGTSGGDTQYF. The CDR3 bases are TGTGCCAGCAGCCCTATCTCCGGGACTAGCGGGGGAGATACGCAGTATTTT. This chain connects TRBV4-2 to TRBJ2-3; 14 bases map to TRBD2. This CDR3 contains 17 residues. The germline gives CDR1 LGHNA, CDR2 YNFKEQ. V gave up 4 bases and J gave up 5 bases; unmatched junction bases: 8.

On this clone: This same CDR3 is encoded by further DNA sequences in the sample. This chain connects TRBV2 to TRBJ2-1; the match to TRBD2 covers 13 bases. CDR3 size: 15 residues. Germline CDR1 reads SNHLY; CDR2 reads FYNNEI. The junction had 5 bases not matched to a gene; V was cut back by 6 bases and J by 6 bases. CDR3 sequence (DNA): TGTGCCAGCAGCGAACTAGCGGGGGGGCTCAATGAGCAGTTCTTC. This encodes CASSELAGGLNEQFF.

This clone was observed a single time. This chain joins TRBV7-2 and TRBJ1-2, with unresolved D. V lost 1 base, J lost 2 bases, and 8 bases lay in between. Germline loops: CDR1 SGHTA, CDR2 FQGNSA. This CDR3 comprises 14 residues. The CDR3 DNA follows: TGTGCCAGCAGCTTAGATTACTCCAACTATGGCTACACCTTC. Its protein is CASSLDYSNYGYTF.

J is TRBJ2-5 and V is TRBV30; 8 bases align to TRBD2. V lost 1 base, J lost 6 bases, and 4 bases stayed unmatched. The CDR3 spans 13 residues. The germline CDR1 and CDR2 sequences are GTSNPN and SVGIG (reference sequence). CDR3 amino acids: CAWSEAGGKTQYF. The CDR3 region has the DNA TGTGCCTGGAGTGAGGCGGGGGGCAAGACCCAGTACTTC.

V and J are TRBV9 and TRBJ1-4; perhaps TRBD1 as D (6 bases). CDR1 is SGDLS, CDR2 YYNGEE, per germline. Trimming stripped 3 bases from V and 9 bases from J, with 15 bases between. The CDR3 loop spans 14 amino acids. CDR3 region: CASSAHQDSQKLFF. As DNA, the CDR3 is TGTGCCAGCAGCGCCCACCAGGACAGTCAAAAACTGTTTTTT.

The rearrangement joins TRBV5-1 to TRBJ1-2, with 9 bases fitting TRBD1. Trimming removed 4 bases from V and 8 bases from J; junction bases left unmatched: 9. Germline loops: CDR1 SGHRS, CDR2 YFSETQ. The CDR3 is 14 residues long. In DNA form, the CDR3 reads TGCGCCAGCAGCCCGGACAGGGGAAATAGGGGCTACACCTTC. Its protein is CASSPDRGNRGYTF.

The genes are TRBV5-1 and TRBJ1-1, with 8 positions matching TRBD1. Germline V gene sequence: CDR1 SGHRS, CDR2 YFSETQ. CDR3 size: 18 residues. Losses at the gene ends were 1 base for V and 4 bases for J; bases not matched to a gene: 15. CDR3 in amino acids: CASSLSRTGKGSSTEAFF. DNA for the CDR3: TGCGCCAGCAGCTTGTCCCGGACAGGGAAAGGCAGTAGCACTGAAGCTTTCTTT. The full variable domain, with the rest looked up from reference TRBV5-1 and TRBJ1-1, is KAGVTQTPRYLIKTRGQQVTLSCSPISGHRSVSWYQQTPGQGLQFLFEYFSETQRNKGNFPGRFSGRQFSNSRSEMNVSTLELGDSALYLCASSLSRTGKGSSTEAFFGQGTRLTVV.

CDR3: CASSDPFTEAFF. The CDR3 region has the DNA TGTGCCAGCAGTGACCCGTTCACTGAAGCTTTCTTT. This chain uses TRBV6-1 with TRBJ1-1, with no clear D. V lost 3 bases to trimming and J lost 4 bases, with 6 bases between them. The germline CDR1 and CDR2 sequences are MNHNS and SASEGT. CDR3 size: 12 residues.

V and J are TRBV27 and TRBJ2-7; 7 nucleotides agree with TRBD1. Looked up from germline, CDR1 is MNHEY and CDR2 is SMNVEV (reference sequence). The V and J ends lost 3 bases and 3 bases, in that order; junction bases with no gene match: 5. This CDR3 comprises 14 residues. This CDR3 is CASSFRDRVYEQYF. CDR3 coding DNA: TGTGCCAGCAGTTTTCGCGACAGGGTCTACGAGCAGTACTTC.

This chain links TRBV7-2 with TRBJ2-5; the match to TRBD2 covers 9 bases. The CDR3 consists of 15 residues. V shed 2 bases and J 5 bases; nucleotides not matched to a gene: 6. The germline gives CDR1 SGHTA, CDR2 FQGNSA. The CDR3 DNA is TGTGCCAGCAGCTTAACGGGACTAGCTGGCGAGACCCAGTACTTC. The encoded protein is CASSLTGLAGETQYF.

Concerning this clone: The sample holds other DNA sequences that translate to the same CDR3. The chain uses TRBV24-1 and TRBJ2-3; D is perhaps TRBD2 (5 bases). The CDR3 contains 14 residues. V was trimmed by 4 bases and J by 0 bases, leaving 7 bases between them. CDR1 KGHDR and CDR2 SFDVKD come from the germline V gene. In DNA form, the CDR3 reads TGTGCCACCAGTGACCGGGGTAGCACAGATACGCAGTATTTT. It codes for CATSDRGSTDTQYF.

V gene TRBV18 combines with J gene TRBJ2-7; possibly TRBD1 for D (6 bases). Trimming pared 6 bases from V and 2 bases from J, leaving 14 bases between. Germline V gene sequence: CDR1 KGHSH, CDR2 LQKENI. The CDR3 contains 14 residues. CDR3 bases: TGTGCCAGCTCCCACCCGGGACACCCCTACGAGCAGTACTTC. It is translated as CASSHPGHPYEQYF.

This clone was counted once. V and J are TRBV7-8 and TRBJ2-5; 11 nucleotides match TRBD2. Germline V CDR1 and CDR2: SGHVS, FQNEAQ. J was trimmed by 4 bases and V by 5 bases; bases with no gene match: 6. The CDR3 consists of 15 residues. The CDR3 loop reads CASSPPTSGVETQYF. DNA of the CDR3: TGTGCCAGCAGCCCACCGACTAGCGGGGTAGAGACCCAGTACTTC.

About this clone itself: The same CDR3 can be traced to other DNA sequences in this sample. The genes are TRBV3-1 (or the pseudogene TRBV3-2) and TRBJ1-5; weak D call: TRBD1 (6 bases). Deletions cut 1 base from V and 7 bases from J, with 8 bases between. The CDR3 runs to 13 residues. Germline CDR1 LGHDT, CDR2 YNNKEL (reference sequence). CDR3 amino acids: CASSQAGVQPQHF. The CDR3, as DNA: TGTGCCAGCAGCCAAGCAGGGGTGCAGCCCCAGCATTTT.

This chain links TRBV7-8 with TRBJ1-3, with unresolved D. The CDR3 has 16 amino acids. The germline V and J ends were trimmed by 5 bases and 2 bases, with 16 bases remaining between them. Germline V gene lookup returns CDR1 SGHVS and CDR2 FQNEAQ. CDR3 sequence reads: CASSPRPDGTGNTIYF. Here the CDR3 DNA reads TGTGCCAGCAGCCCCCGGCCGGACGGGACTGGAAACACCATATATTTT.

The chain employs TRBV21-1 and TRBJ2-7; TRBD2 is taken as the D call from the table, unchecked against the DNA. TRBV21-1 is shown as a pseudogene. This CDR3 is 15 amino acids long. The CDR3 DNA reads TGTGCCAGCAGCAAAGGTCAGCGGGGGCCCTACGAGCAGTACTTC. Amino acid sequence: CASSKGQRGPYEQYF.

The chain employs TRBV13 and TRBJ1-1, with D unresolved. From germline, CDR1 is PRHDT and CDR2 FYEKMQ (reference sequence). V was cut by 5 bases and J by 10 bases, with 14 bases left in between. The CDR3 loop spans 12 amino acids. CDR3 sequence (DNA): TGTGCCAGCAGCCGCCGCCCCCTGGCAGCTTTCTTT. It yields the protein CASSRRPLAAFF.

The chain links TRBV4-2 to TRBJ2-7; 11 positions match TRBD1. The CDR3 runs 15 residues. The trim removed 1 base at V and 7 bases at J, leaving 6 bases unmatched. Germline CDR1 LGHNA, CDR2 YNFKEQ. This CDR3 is CASSQAGQGAWEQYF. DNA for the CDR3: TGTGCCAGCAGCCAAGCCGGACAGGGGGCGTGGGAGCAGTACTTC.